Listed below are T cell receptor beta chains from one sample, sequenced in a study of CD8 T cells in ankylosing spondylitis. TCRdb re-called the 5' RACE reads through MiXCR, storing one row per CDR3 protein. The table records fewer than 550,000 distinct CDR3 sequences, about 5.7% of them present only once. Sequencing was done on a sample of blood, either unsorted or a sorted T cell fraction (not recorded which). The receptors originated from a male donor with ankylosing spondylitis. Both conserved end residues are part of each CDR3. A D gene is named only where the DNA matches it firmly. Only some rows state a clone size, as once, few, many or a class for expanded clones.

cdr3_aa: CSARLAGYETQYF
d_call: .
j_call: TRBJ2-5
clone_size: many
v_call: TRBV20-1

cdr3_aa: CASSRPGALETQYF
d_call: .
j_call: TRBJ2-5
clone_size: many
v_call: TRBV6-2/TRBV6-3

cdr3_aa: CASSFINMFNEQFF
d_call: .
j_call: TRBJ2-1
clone_size: many
v_call: TRBV7-8

cdr3_aa: CASSIPVDNEQFF
d_call: .
j_call: TRBJ2-1
clone_size: many
v_call: TRBV5-1

cdr3_aa: CASSLRGGGGELFF
d_call: .
j_call: TRBJ2-2
clone_size: many
v_call: TRBV5-1

cdr3_aa: CASSDSPRGQGGQPQHF
d_call: TRBD1
j_call: TRBJ1-5
clone_size: few
v_call: TRBV6-4

cdr3_aa: CASSGNEQYF
d_call: .
j_call: TRBJ2-7
clone_size: many
v_call: TRBV7-9

cdr3_aa: CASSLEVWRNEKLFF
d_call: .
j_call: TRBJ1-4
clone_size: many
v_call: TRBV7-9

cdr3_aa: CASSSGRTGKQETQYF
d_call: TRBD1
j_call: TRBJ2-5
clone_size: many
v_call: TRBV5-1

cdr3_aa: CASSYPTDRAYEQYF
d_call: TRBD1
j_call: TRBJ2-7
clone_size: many
v_call: TRBV6-2/TRBV6-3

cdr3_aa: CASSLGGFGYNEQFF
d_call: .
j_call: TRBJ2-1
clone_size: .
v_call: TRBV7-7

cdr3_aa: CSAPSGRALTYEQYF
d_call: TRBD2
j_call: TRBJ2-7
clone_size: many
v_call: TRBV20-1

cdr3_aa: CSATGLAYEQYF
d_call: TRBD2
j_call: TRBJ2-7
clone_size: many
v_call: TRBV29-1

cdr3_aa: CASSQKGEKLFF
d_call: .
j_call: TRBJ1-4
clone_size: .
v_call: TRBV7-9

cdr3_aa: CSPLPSGSPNEKLFF
d_call: .
j_call: TRBJ1-4
clone_size: many
v_call: TRBV29-1

cdr3_aa: CASSDGQGSTGELFF
d_call: TRBD1
j_call: TRBJ2-2
clone_size: few
v_call: TRBV28

cdr3_aa: CASSSNYANEQFF
d_call: .
j_call: TRBJ2-1
clone_size: many
v_call: TRBV5-1

cdr3_aa: CASSPQPSTGNTQYF
d_call: .
j_call: TRBJ2-3
clone_size: many
v_call: TRBV5-1

cdr3_aa: CAWSEGSEAFF
d_call: .
j_call: TRBJ1-1
clone_size: few
v_call: TRBV30

cdr3_aa: CSLRRTGPYNEQFF
d_call: TRBD1
j_call: TRBJ2-1
clone_size: many
v_call: TRBV29-1

cdr3_aa: CSARQPVQNTEAFF
d_call: .
j_call: TRBJ1-1
clone_size: many
v_call: TRBV20-1

cdr3_aa: CASSLLGPGNTIYF
d_call: .
j_call: TRBJ1-3
clone_size: many
v_call: TRBV5-1

cdr3_aa: CAISKDREGPQHF
d_call: TRBD1
j_call: TRBJ1-5
clone_size: many
v_call: TRBV10-3

cdr3_aa: CASSSGRATGELFF
d_call: TRBD2
j_call: TRBJ2-2
clone_size: many
v_call: TRBV12-3/TRBV12-4

cdr3_aa: CASSASTGFYSGANVLTF
d_call: .
j_call: TRBJ2-6
clone_size: many
v_call: TRBV11-2

cdr3_aa: CASGWTHTGELFF
d_call: .
j_call: TRBJ2-2
clone_size: many
v_call: TRBV28

cdr3_aa: CSVDVFGLAGTDTQYF
d_call: TRBD2
j_call: TRBJ2-3
clone_size: many
v_call: TRBV29-1

cdr3_aa: CASSQDLGRGETQYF
d_call: .
j_call: TRBJ2-5
clone_size: many
v_call: TRBV4-3

cdr3_aa: CSARSGTGVTNEKLFF
d_call: TRBD1
j_call: TRBJ1-4
clone_size: many
v_call: TRBV20-1

cdr3_aa: CASRIFGDTGELFF
d_call: .
j_call: TRBJ2-2
clone_size: many
v_call: TRBV28

cdr3_aa: CASSLFVGNEKLFF
d_call: .
j_call: TRBJ1-4
clone_size: .
v_call: TRBV7-2

cdr3_aa: CASSQEGAGANVLTF
d_call: .
j_call: TRBJ2-6
clone_size: many
v_call: TRBV5-1

cdr3_aa: CSARVPVPAYGGVRRTDTQYF
d_call: .
j_call: TRBJ2-3
clone_size: .
v_call: TRBV20-1

cdr3_aa: CATRQGDYEQYF
d_call: TRBD1
j_call: TRBJ2-7
clone_size: many
v_call: TRBV7-2

cdr3_aa: CASSLSRTGASYEQYF
d_call: TRBD1
j_call: TRBJ2-7
clone_size: many
v_call: TRBV12-3/TRBV12-4

cdr3_aa: CSAREGAGTYEQYF
d_call: .
j_call: TRBJ2-7
clone_size: .
v_call: TRBV20-1

cdr3_aa: CSVDRGGGYTF
d_call: .
j_call: TRBJ1-2
clone_size: many
v_call: TRBV29-1

cdr3_aa: CASSPTVPPYEQYF
d_call: .
j_call: TRBJ2-7
clone_size: many
v_call: TRBV11-2

cdr3_aa: CASSFRTGGSEQYF
d_call: TRBD1
j_call: TRBJ2-7
clone_size: many
v_call: TRBV6-5

cdr3_aa: CASSLEGQSSYNSPLHF
d_call: .
j_call: TRBJ1-6
clone_size: many
v_call: TRBV5-1

cdr3_aa: CATSEGGPTGANVLTF
d_call: .
j_call: TRBJ2-6
clone_size: .
v_call: TRBV5-1

cdr3_aa: CASSLRSYYEQYF
d_call: .
j_call: TRBJ2-7
clone_size: many
v_call: TRBV5-6

cdr3_aa: CASGASYGYTF
d_call: .
j_call: TRBJ1-2
clone_size: few
v_call: TRBV10-3